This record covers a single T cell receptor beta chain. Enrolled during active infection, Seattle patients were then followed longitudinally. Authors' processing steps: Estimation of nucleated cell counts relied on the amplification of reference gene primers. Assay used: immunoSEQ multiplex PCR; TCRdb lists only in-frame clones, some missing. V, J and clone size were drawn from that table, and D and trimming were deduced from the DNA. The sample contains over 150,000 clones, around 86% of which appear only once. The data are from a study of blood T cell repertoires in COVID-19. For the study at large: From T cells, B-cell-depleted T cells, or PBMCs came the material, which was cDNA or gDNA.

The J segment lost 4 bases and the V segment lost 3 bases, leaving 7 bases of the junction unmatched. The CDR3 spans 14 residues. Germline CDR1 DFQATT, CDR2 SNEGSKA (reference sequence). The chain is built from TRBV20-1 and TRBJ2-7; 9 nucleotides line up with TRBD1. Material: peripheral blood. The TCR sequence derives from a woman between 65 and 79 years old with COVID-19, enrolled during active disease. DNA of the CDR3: TGCAGTGCTAGTAATCCGGGACAGGGATACGAGCAGTACTTC. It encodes CSASNPGQGYEQYF.